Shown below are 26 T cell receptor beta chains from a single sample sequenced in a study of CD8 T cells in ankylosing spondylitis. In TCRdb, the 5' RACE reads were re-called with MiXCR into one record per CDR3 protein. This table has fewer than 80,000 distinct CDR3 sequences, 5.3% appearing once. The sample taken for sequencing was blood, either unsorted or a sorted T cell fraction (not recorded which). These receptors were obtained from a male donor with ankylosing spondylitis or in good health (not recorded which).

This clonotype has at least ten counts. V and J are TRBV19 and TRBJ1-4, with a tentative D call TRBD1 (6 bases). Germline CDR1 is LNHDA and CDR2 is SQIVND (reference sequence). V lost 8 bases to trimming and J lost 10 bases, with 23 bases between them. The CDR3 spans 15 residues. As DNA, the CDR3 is TGTGCCAGTGCCAAACCCGGGACATCGGGGCGAAAACTGTTTTTT. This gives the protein CASAKPGTSGRKLFF.

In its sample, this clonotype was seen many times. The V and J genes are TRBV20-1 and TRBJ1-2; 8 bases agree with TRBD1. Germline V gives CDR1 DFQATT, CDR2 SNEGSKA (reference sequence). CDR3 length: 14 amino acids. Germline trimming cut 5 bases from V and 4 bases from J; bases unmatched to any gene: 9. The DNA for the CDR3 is TGCAGTGCTCCTGGGACAGGAGGACTCTATGGCTACACCTTC. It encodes CSAPGTGGLYGYTF.

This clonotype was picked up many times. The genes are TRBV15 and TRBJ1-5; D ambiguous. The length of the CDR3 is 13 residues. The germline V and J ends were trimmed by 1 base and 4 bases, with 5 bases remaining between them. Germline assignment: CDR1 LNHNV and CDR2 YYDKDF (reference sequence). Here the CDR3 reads CATSRVPNQPQHF. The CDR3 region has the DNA TGTGCCACCAGCAGAGTCCCGAATCAGCCCCAGCATTTT.

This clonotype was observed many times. DNA of the CDR3: TGTGCCACCAGTGATTCTTTAGGGATGGACACCGGGGAGCTGTTTTTT. This codes for CATSDSLGMDTGELFF. V gene TRBV24-1 combines with J gene TRBJ2-2; D gene ambiguous. Germline V gives CDR1 KGHDR, CDR2 SFDVKD. The CDR3 sequence is 16 residues long. V lost 2 bases, J lost 3 bases, and 12 bases lay in between.

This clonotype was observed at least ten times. CDR3 nucleotides: TGTGCCTGGAGTCTGGGGGGGGCTAGCACAGATACGCAGTATTTT. Translation: CAWSLGGASTDTQYF. The chain combines TRBV30 with TRBJ2-3, with D maybe TRBD2 (7 bases). Per the germline V gene, CDR1 is GTSNPN and CDR2 is SVGIG (reference sequence). The length of the CDR3 is 15 residues. Trimming cost V 2 bases and J 0 bases, with 12 bases left between them.

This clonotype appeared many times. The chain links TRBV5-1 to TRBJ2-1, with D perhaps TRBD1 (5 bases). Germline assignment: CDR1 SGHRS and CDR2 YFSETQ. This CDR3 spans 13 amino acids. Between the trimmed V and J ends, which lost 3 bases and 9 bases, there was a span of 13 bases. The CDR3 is CASSSDRPSEQFF. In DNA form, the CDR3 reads TGCGCCAGCAGCTCTGACAGACCCAGTGAGCAGTTCTTC.

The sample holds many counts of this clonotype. CDR3 in amino acids: CASSLVGTDTQYF. The CDR3 nucleotides read TGTGCCAGCAGCTTAGTGGGCACAGATACGCAGTATTTT. This chain connects TRBV7-6 to TRBJ2-3; D gene uncertain. With 1 base removed from V and 1 base from J, the gap between germline ends came to 3 bases. CDR3 length: 13 residues. The V gene's germline CDR1 is SGHVS and CDR2 FNYEAQ.

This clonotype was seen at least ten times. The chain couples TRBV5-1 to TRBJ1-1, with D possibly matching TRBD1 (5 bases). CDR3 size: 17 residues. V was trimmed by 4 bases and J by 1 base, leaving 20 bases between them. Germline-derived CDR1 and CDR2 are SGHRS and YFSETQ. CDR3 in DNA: TGCGCCAGCAGCCGATTGGGGCCAGCCGATCCGAACACTGAAGCTTTCTTT. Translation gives CASSRLGPADPNTEAFF.

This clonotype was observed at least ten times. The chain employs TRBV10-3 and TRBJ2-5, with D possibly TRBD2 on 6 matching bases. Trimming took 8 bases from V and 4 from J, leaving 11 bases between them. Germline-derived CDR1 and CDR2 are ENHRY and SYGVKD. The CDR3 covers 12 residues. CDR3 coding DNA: TGTGCCATCCGGGAGTTTGGAGAGACCCAGTACTTC. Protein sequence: CAIREFGETQYF.

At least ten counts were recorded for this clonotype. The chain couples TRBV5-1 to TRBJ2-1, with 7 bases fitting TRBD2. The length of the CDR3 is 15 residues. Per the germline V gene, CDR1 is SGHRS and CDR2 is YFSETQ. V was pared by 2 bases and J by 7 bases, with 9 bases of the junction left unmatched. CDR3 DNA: TGCGCCAGCAGCTTACTAGCGTGGGTAGAAAATGAGCAGTTCTTC. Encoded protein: CASSLLAWVENEQFF.

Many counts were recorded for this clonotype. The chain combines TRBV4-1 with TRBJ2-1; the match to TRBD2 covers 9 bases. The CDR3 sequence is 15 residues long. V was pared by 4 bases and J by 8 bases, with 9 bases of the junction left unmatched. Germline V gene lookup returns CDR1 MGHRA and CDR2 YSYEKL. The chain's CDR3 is CASSRAGGPLYEQFF. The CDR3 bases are TGCGCCAGCAGCCGGGCGGGGGGGCCCTTGTATGAGCAGTTCTTC.

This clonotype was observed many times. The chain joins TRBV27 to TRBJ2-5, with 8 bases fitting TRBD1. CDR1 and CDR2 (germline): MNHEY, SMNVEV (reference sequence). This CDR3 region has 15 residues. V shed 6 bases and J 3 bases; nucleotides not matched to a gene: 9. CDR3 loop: CASRATGQDKETQYF. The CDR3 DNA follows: TGTGCCAGCAGGGCAACGGGACAGGACAAAGAGACCCAGTACTTC.

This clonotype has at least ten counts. CDR3 in DNA: TGTGCCAGTGAGGACCCGGCATTATTTTATGGCTACACCTTC. It translates to CASEDPALFYGYTF. The V and J genes are TRBV19 and TRBJ1-2; D gene ambiguous. The length of the CDR3 is 14 residues. V shed 8 bases and J shed 5 bases, with 18 bases lying between them. Per germline, CDR1 LNHDA and CDR2 SQIVND (reference sequence).

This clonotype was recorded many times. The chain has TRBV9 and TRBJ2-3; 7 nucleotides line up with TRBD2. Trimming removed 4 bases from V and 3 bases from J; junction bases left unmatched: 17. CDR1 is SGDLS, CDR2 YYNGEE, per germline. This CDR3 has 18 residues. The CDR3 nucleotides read TGTGCCAGCAGCAGAAAAGTCCGTGCCAGCGGGGAGACAGATACGCAGTATTTT. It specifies CASSRKVRASGETDTQYF.

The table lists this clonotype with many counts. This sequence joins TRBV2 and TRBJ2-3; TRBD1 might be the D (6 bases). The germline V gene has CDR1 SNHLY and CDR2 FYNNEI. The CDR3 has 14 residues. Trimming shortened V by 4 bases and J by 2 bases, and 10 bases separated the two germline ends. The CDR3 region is CASSVRQATDTQYF. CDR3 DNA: TGTGCCAGCAGTGTCAGACAGGCCACAGATACGCAGTATTTT. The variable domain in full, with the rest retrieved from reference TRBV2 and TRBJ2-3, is EPEVTQTPSHQVTQMGQEVILRCVPISNHLYFYWYRQILGQKVEFLVSFYNNEISEKSEIFDDQFSVERPDGSNFTLKIRSTKLEDSAMYFCASSVRQATDTQYFGPGTRLTVL.

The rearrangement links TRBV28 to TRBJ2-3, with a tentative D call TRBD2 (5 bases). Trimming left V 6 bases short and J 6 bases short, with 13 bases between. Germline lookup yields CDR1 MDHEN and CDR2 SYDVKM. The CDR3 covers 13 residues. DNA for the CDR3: TGTGCCAGCAGGCACCCTAGGGAGGATACGCAGTATTTT. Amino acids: CASRHPREDTQYF.

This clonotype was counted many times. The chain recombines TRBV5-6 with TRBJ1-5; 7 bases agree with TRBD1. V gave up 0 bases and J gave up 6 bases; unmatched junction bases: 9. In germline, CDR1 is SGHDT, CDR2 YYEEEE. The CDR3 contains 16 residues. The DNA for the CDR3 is TGTGCCAGCAGCTTGGGAGGGGACAGTTTCAGTCAGCCCCAGCATTTT. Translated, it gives CASSLGGDSFSQPQHF.

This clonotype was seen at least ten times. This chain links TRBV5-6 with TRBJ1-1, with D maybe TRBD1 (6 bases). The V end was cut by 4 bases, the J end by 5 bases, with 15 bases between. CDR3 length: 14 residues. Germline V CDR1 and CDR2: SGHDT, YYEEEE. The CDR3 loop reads CASSLQGRRTEAFF. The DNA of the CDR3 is TGTGCCAGCAGCCTGCAGGGGAGGAGGACTGAAGCTTTCTTT.

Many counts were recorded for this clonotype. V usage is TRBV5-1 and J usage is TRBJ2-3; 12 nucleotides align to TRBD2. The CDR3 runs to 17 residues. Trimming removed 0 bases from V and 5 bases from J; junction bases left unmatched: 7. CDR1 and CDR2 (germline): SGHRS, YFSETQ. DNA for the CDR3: TGCGCCAGCAGCTTGGCCAGTACGACTAGCGGGGGAGATACGCAGTATTTT. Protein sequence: CASSLASTTSGGDTQYF.

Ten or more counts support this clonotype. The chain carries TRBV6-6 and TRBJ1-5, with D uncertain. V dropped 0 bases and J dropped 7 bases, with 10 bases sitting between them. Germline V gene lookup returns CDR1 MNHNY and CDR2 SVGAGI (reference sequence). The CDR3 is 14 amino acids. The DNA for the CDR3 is TGTGCCAGCAGTTACTCTGTCGGGCCCCAGCCCCAGCATTTT. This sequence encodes CASSYSVGPQPQHF.

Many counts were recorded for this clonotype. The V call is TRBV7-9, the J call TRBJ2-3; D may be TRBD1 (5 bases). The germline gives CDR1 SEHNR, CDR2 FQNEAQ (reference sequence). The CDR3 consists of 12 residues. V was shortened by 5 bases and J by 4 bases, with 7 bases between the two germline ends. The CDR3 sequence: CASSRGSDTQYF. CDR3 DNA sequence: TGTGCCAGCAGCAGGGGTTCAGATACGCAGTATTTT.

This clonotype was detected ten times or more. CDR3 DNA: TGCGCCAGCAGCCTTACCGAGACCCAGTACTTC. As protein: CASSLTETQYF. The V gene is TRBV5-1, the J gene TRBJ2-5; the D is unclear. V lost 4 bases and J 5 bases, leaving 6 bases between the germline ends. Germline values: CDR1 SGHRS, CDR2 YFSETQ. The CDR3 is made up of 11 amino acids.

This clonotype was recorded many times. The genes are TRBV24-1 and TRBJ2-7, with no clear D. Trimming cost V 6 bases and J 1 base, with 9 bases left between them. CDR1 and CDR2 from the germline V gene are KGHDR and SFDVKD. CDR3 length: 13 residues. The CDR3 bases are TGTGCCACCAGTAAAAGGGATTCCTACGAGCAGTACTTC. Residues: CATSKRDSYEQYF.

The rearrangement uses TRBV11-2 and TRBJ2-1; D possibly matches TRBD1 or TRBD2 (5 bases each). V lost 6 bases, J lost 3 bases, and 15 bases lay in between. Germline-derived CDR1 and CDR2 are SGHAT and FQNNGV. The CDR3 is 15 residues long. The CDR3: CASRATEGRYNEQFF. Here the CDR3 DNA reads TGTGCCAGCAGGGCGACAGAGGGCCGCTACAATGAGCAGTTCTTC.

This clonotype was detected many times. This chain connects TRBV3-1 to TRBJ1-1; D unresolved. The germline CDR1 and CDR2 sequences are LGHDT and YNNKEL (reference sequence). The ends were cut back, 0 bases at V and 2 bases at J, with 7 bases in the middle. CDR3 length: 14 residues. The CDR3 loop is CASSQDSRNTEAFF. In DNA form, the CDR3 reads TGTGCCAGCAGCCAAGACAGTCGTAACACTGAAGCTTTCTTT.

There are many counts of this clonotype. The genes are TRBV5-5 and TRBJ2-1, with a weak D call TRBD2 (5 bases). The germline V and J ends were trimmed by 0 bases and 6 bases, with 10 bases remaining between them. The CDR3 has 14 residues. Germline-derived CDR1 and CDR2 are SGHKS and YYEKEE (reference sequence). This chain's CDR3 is CASSLGFAGNEQFF. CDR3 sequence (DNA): TGTGCCAGCAGCTTGGGGTTTGCGGGCAATGAGCAGTTCTTC.